This entry lists 11 T cell receptor beta chains sequenced from one sample in a study of cytomegalovirus exposure and HLA in healthy donors. Researchers ran the PCR with 60 Vbeta and 13 Jbeta primers. Only in-frame clones appear in the TCRdb table, and some are missing; sequencing was by immunoSEQ multiplex PCR. The table has roughly 100,000 clones, 71% seen once. Material for sequencing was PBMCs. These receptors were taken from a female donor in good health and CMV-seronegative.

The chain has TRBV5-1 and TRBJ2-1, with unresolved D. The CDR3 consists of 12 residues. CDR1 is SGHRS and CDR2 is YFSETQ in the germline V gene. The ends were cut back, 5 bases at V and 5 bases at J, with 8 bases in the middle. Here the CDR3 DNA reads TGCGCCAGCAGGCGCGGAGACAATGAGCAGTTCTTC. It is translated as CASRRGDNEQFF.

This clone was seen only once. CDR3 coding DNA: TGCGCCAGCAGCTTCACCCCCCAGGCGAACTATGGCTACACCTTC. Translation gives CASSFTPQANYGYTF. The chain recombines TRBV5-1 with TRBJ1-2, with D uncertain. Deletions cut 2 bases from V and 2 bases from J, with 13 bases between. The CDR3 extends over 15 amino acids. The germline V gene encodes CDR1 SGHRS and CDR2 YFSETQ. The whole variable domain, filled in from reference TRBV5-1 and TRBJ1-2, reads KAGVTQTPRYLIKTRGQQVTLSCSPISGHRSVSWYQQTPGQGLQFLFEYFSETQRNKGNFPGRFSGRQFSNSRSEMNVSTLELGDSALYLCASSFTPQANYGYTFGSGTRLTVV.

This clone was detected a few times. This chain joins TRBV28 and TRBJ1-1, with TRBD1 identical over 9 bases. The CDR3 extends over 17 amino acids. Germline V CDR1 and CDR2: MDHEN, SYDVKM. V shed 4 bases and J 3 bases; nucleotides not matched to a gene: 12. CDR3 DNA: TGTGCCAGCAGTTGGACTCACAGGGGGCCCTATTACACTGAAGCTTTCTTT. Residues: CASSWTHRGPYYTEAFF.

The chain couples TRBV28 to TRBJ2-5, with 15 nucleotides matching TRBD2. Germline assignment: CDR1 MDHEN and CDR2 SYDVKM. This CDR3 is built from 17 residues. With 6 bases clipped from V and 5 bases from J, the junction kept 10 bases outside the gene matches. The DNA of the CDR3 is TGTGCCAGCAGCACCTACGGACTAGCGGGAGGGGAGGAGACCCAGTACTTC. Amino acids: CASSTYGLAGGEETQYF.

The CDR3 loop is CASSWRSTGELFF. The CDR3 DNA sequence: TGTGCCAGCAGTTGGCGGAGCACCGGGGAGCTGTTTTTT. This chain links TRBV27 with TRBJ2-2; D call uncertain. Germline V gene data show CDR1 as MNHEY and CDR2 as SMNVEV (reference sequence). This CDR3 is built from 13 residues. V gave up 4 bases and J gave up 4 bases, with 7 bases separating them.

The CDR3 loop reads CASSLSSSRITGELFF. DNA of the CDR3: TGCGCCAGCAGCTTGTCGTCCTCCAGGATCACCGGGGAGCTGTTTTTT. J is TRBJ2-2 and V is TRBV5-1; D call uncertain. With 1 base removed from V and 4 bases from J, the gap between germline ends came to 14 bases. Germline assignment: CDR1 SGHRS and CDR2 YFSETQ. The CDR3 sequence is 16 residues long.

The CDR3 region has the DNA TGCAGCGGCACACCTCGGGGACTAGCGGGCTACCCGCAGTTCTTC. As protein: CSGTPRGLAGYPQFF. The gene calls are TRBV29-1 and TRBJ2-1; the match to TRBD2 covers 12 bases. The CDR3 spans 15 residues. Trimming removed 7 bases from V and 12 bases from J; junction bases left unmatched: 16. Germline V gives CDR1 SQVTM, CDR2 ANQGSEA.

The chain links TRBV30 to TRBJ2-1, with TRBD2 matching over 7 bases. After removal of 7 bases from V and 3 bases from J, the junction contained 9 bases not matched to a gene. The V gene's germline CDR1 is GTSNPN and CDR2 SVGIG (reference sequence). The CDR3 extends over 14 amino acids. The CDR3 loop is CASSLAGRYNEQFF. In nucleotides, the CDR3 is TGTGCCTCGTCTTTAGCGGGCCGCTACAATGAGCAGTTCTTC.

The chain couples TRBV27 to TRBJ1-1; 10 bases agree with TRBD1. Germline V CDR1 and CDR2: MNHEY, SMNVEV (reference sequence). The V and J ends lost 6 bases and 0 bases, in that order; junction bases with no gene match: 10. The CDR3 is 17 amino acids. The CDR3 loop reads CASRPGTGELVNTEAFF. The DNA for the CDR3 is TGTGCCAGCAGACCCGGGACAGGGGAATTGGTGAACACTGAAGCTTTCTTT.

The genes are TRBV7-8 and TRBJ2-7; TRBD2 matches 9 bases. V lost 1 base to trimming and J lost 3 bases; unmatched junction nucleotides: 13. CDR1 is SGHVS, CDR2 FQNEAQ, per germline. The CDR3 sequence is 18 residues long. The CDR3 reads CASSLVASGNVPLYEQYF. The CDR3 DNA follows: TGTGCCAGCAGCTTAGTGGCTAGCGGGAACGTCCCGCTCTACGAGCAGTACTTC.

The chain combines TRBV7-2 with TRBJ2-7; 11 bases match TRBD1. V gave up 1 base and J gave up 2 bases; unmatched junction bases: 10. Germline values: CDR1 SGHTA, CDR2 FQGNSA. There are 18 residues in the CDR3. The CDR3 DNA sequence: TGTGCCAGCAGCTTAGTTGGGACAGGGGGTAGCGGGGCCTACGAGCAGTACTTC. This gives the protein CASSLVGTGGSGAYEQYF.